The rows below give T cell receptor beta chains drawn from one sample of a study of OX40 agonist ivuxolimab in advanced cancers. TCRdb's copy holds only in-frame clones and misses some; the assay was immunoSEQ multiplex PCR. The sample holds 70,000 or so clones, 70% to 85% seen once. Material: CD4+ or CD8+ T cells sorted from blood, obtained in a trial of the OX40 agonist ivuxolimab. The receptors here all came from an adult with an advanced solid tumor such as melanoma, head and neck, liver or kidney cancer. Each CDR3 is given with its conserved first and last residue. Fields, in order: D gene, J gene, clone size, V gene, CDR3 protein, CDR3 DNA. A D gene is named only where the DNA matches it firmly. Only part of the rows carry a size: once, few, many, or a class if the clone is expanded.

d_call: TRBD1
j_call: TRBJ1-5
clone_size: -
v_call: TRBV5-1
cdr3_aa: CASSPGTGGSGQPQHF
cdr3_nt: TGCGCCAGCAGCCCCGGGACAGGGGGCTCGGGGCAGCCCCAGCATTTT

d_call: -
j_call: TRBJ2-7
clone_size: -
v_call: TRBV6-5
cdr3_aa: CASSNSYEQYF
cdr3_nt: TGTGCCAGCAGTAACTCCTACGAGCAGTACTTC

d_call: -
j_call: TRBJ1-1
clone_size: -
v_call: TRBV29-1
cdr3_aa: CSVESGFNTEAFF
cdr3_nt: TGCAGCGTTGAGTCTGGATTTAACACTGAAGCTTTCTTT

d_call: TRBD1
j_call: TRBJ2-7
clone_size: -
v_call: TRBV11-2
cdr3_aa: CASSLAGTGAYEQYF
cdr3_nt: TGTGCCAGCAGCTTAGCAGGGACAGGAGCCTACGAGCAGTACTTC

d_call: TRBD2
j_call: TRBJ2-1
clone_size: -
v_call: TRBV9
cdr3_aa: CASSVGASGGAVYNEQFF
cdr3_nt: TGTGCCAGCAGCGTAGGGGCTAGCGGGGGGGCGGTCTACAATGAGCAGTTCTTC

d_call: -
j_call: TRBJ1-4
clone_size: few
v_call: TRBV7-2
cdr3_aa: CASSLRLDSQYEKLFF
cdr3_nt: TGTGCCAGCAGCTTAAGGTTGGACAGCCAATATGAAAAACTGTTTTTT

d_call: -
j_call: TRBJ1-3
clone_size: -
v_call: TRBV27
cdr3_aa: CASSPSTYSGNTIYF
cdr3_nt: TGTGCCAGCAGTCCCTCGACTTACTCTGGAAACACCATATATTTT

d_call: TRBD1
j_call: TRBJ1-6
clone_size: -
v_call: TRBV4-1
cdr3_aa: CASSPTPMDRASPLHF
cdr3_nt: TGCGCCAGCAGCCCCACCCCCATGGACAGGGCTTCACCCCTCCACTTT

d_call: -
j_call: TRBJ1-6
clone_size: few
v_call: TRBV12-5
cdr3_aa: CASGLQNSPLHF
cdr3_nt: TGTGCTAGTGGTTTGCAGAATTCACCCCTCCACTTT

d_call: -
j_call: TRBJ2-1
clone_size: -
v_call: TRBV28
cdr3_aa: CASSLPRDRRYNEQFF
cdr3_nt: TGTGCCAGCAGTTTACCCCGGGACCGCCGATACAATGAGCAGTTCTTC

d_call: -
j_call: TRBJ1-2
clone_size: few
v_call: TRBV7-9
cdr3_aa: CASSLETTGGGYTF
cdr3_nt: TGTGCCAGCAGCTTAGAGACAACGGGCGGCGGCTACACCTTC

d_call: -
j_call: TRBJ1-2
clone_size: -
v_call: TRBV6-1
cdr3_aa: CASSAAGGLGYGYTF
cdr3_nt: TGTGCCAGCAGTGCCGCCGGGGGACTCGGATATGGCTACACCTTC

d_call: TRBD2
j_call: TRBJ2-7
clone_size: few
v_call: TRBV27
cdr3_aa: CASSPRIAGGQTTYEQYF
cdr3_nt: TGTGCCAGCAGTCCCCGTATAGCGGGGGGGCAAACCACCTACGAGCAGTACTTC

d_call: TRBD1
j_call: TRBJ2-7
clone_size: -
v_call: TRBV5-1
cdr3_aa: CASSLGLGTGDTYEQYF
cdr3_nt: TGCGCCAGCAGCTTGGGTTTGGGGACAGGGGATACCTACGAGCAGTACTTC

d_call: TRBD2
j_call: TRBJ2-3
clone_size: once
v_call: TRBV5-8
cdr3_aa: CASSPGLAGGADTQYF
cdr3_nt: TGTGCCAGCAGCCCGGGACTAGCGGGGGGGGCAGATACGCAGTATTTT

d_call: TRBD1
j_call: TRBJ2-3
clone_size: -
v_call: TRBV7-9
cdr3_aa: CASSVGQGDTQYF
cdr3_nt: TGTGCCAGCAGCGTCGGACAGGGAGATACGCAGTATTTT

d_call: -
j_call: TRBJ1-5
clone_size: once
v_call: TRBV2
cdr3_aa: CASSDTGYGPGKPQHF
cdr3_nt: TGTGCCAGCAGTGATACAGGTTACGGCCCGGGAAAGCCCCAGCATTTT

d_call: -
j_call: TRBJ1-1
clone_size: -
v_call: TRBV6-5
cdr3_aa: CASSYSSGKAFF
cdr3_nt: TGTGCCAGCAGTTACTCGAGTGGGAAAGCTTTCTTT

d_call: TRBD2
j_call: TRBJ2-3
clone_size: -
v_call: TRBV2
cdr3_aa: CASSDASGITDTQYF
cdr3_nt: TGTGCCAGCAGTGACGCTAGCGGAATCACAGATACGCAGTATTTT

d_call: TRBD1
j_call: TRBJ2-7
clone_size: -
v_call: TRBV15
cdr3_aa: CATSRDRGYEQYF
cdr3_nt: TGTGCCACCAGCAGAGACAGGGGGTACGAGCAGTACTTC

d_call: -
j_call: TRBJ2-2
clone_size: -
v_call: TRBV7-3
cdr3_aa: CASSFWDTGELFF
cdr3_nt: TGTGCCAGCAGCTTTTGGGACACCGGGGAGCTGTTTTTT

d_call: TRBD2
j_call: TRBJ2-7
clone_size: -
v_call: TRBV18
cdr3_aa: CASSPPGGDEQYF
cdr3_nt: TGTGCCAGCTCACCACCCGGGGGGGACGAGCAGTACTTC

d_call: TRBD2
j_call: TRBJ2-3
clone_size: -
v_call: TRBV4-2
cdr3_aa: CASSQDSSGGTTDTQYF
cdr3_nt: TGTGCCAGCAGCCAAGATTCAAGCGGGGGGACGACAGATACGCAGTATTTT

d_call: -
j_call: TRBJ1-6
clone_size: -
v_call: TRBV7-2
cdr3_aa: CASSRLRRNNSPLHF
cdr3_nt: TGTGCCAGCAGCCGGCTTAGGAGGAATAATTCACCCCTCCACTTT

d_call: -
j_call: TRBJ1-1
clone_size: few
v_call: TRBV7-2
cdr3_aa: CASSLWREAAFF
cdr3_nt: TGTGCCAGCAGCTTATGGAGGGAGGCAGCTTTCTTT

d_call: -
j_call: TRBJ1-1
clone_size: -
v_call: TRBV5-5
cdr3_aa: CASSLLSPQENTEAFF
cdr3_nt: TGTGCCAGCAGCTTGTTGTCGCCACAGGAGAACACTGAAGCTTTCTTT

d_call: -
j_call: TRBJ2-7
clone_size: few
v_call: TRBV28
cdr3_aa: CASEGAAYEQYF
cdr3_nt: TGTGCCAGCGAAGGAGCCGCCTACGAGCAGTACTTC

d_call: -
j_call: TRBJ1-3
clone_size: -
v_call: TRBV2
cdr3_aa: CASRQAGSSGNTIYF
cdr3_nt: TGTGCCAGCAGACAGGCAGGGAGCTCTGGAAACACCATATATTTT

d_call: -
j_call: TRBJ2-6
clone_size: few
v_call: TRBV29-1
cdr3_aa: CSALPQGSGANVLTF
cdr3_nt: TGCAGCGCGCTCCCACAGGGCTCCGGGGCCAACGTCCTGACTTTC

d_call: TRBD1
j_call: TRBJ2-1
clone_size: -
v_call: TRBV11-1
cdr3_aa: CASSFRGTGAYNEQFF
cdr3_nt: TGTGCCAGCAGCTTCCGTGGGACAGGGGCCTACAATGAGCAGTTCTTC

d_call: TRBD2
j_call: TRBJ2-3
clone_size: -
v_call: TRBV7-2
cdr3_aa: CASSGGVAGPGTDTQYF
cdr3_nt: TGTGCCAGCAGTGGAGGAGTAGCGGGACCGGGCACAGATACGCAGTATTTT

d_call: -
j_call: TRBJ1-1
clone_size: once
v_call: TRBV4-1
cdr3_aa: CASSHDVQAMTTEAFF
cdr3_nt: TGCGCCAGCAGTCACGATGTACAGGCCATGACCACTGAAGCTTTCTTT

d_call: TRBD1
j_call: TRBJ1-5
clone_size: -
v_call: TRBV18
cdr3_aa: CASSPGTGFYSNQPQHF
cdr3_nt: TGTGCCAGCTCACCGGGGACAGGATTTTATAGCAATCAGCCCCAGCATTTT

d_call: -
j_call: TRBJ1-2
clone_size: -
v_call: TRBV2
cdr3_aa: CASSMENNYGYTF
cdr3_nt: TGTGCCAGCAGCATGGAAAACAACTATGGCTACACCTTC

d_call: TRBD2
j_call: TRBJ2-7
clone_size: -
v_call: TRBV7-2
cdr3_aa: CASSRAGGSSYEQYF
cdr3_nt: TGTGCCAGCAGCCGAGCGGGGGGGAGCTCCTACGAGCAGTACTTC

d_call: -
j_call: TRBJ1-3
clone_size: -
v_call: TRBV6-1
cdr3_aa: CASSQEFSGNTIYF
cdr3_nt: TGTGCCAGCAGTCAGGAGTTCTCTGGAAACACCATATATTTT

d_call: TRBD1
j_call: TRBJ1-1
clone_size: -
v_call: TRBV27
cdr3_aa: CASSPSDRGNTEAFF
cdr3_nt: TGTGCCAGCAGTCCATCAGACAGGGGGAACACTGAAGCTTTCTTT

d_call: TRBD1
j_call: TRBJ2-1
clone_size: once
v_call: TRBV29-1
cdr3_aa: CSVDGTGISNEQFF
cdr3_nt: TGCAGCGTTGACGGGACAGGGATTAGTAATGAGCAGTTCTTC

d_call: -
j_call: TRBJ1-6
clone_size: -
v_call: TRBV6-6
cdr3_aa: CASIYQSRGVNSPLHF
cdr3_nt: TGTGCCAGCATTTATCAGTCCCGGGGTGTTAATTCACCCCTCCACTTT

d_call: -
j_call: TRBJ2-1
clone_size: -
v_call: TRBV11-2
cdr3_aa: CASSEIGFNEQFF
cdr3_nt: TGTGCCAGCAGCGAAATCGGCTTCAATGAGCAGTTCTTC

d_call: -
j_call: TRBJ2-1
clone_size: -
v_call: TRBV19
cdr3_aa: CASSIDSYNEQFF
cdr3_nt: TGTGCCAGTAGCATCGATTCCTACAATGAGCAGTTCTTC

d_call: TRBD1
j_call: TRBJ2-5
clone_size: -
v_call: TRBV7-7
cdr3_aa: CASSQLIQGGSATQYF
cdr3_nt: TGTGCTAGCAGCCAACTAATACAGGGGGGTAGTGCGACCCAGTACTTC

d_call: TRBD2
j_call: TRBJ2-3
clone_size: -
v_call: TRBV10-1
cdr3_aa: CASRIPRGLACTDTQYF
cdr3_nt: TGCGCCAGCAGAATACCCAGGGGACTAGCCTGCACAGATACGCAGTATTTT

d_call: TRBD1
j_call: TRBJ1-5
clone_size: -
v_call: TRBV12-5
cdr3_aa: CASGREGTGGNQPQHF
cdr3_nt: TGTGCTAGTGGCCGTGAAGGGACAGGGGGCAATCAGCCCCAGCATTTT

d_call: -
j_call: TRBJ2-7
clone_size: -
v_call: TRBV5-4
cdr3_aa: CASSLARALSYEQYF
cdr3_nt: TGTGCCAGCAGCTTGGCCAGGGCTCTATCGTACGAGCAGTACTTC

d_call: -
j_call: TRBJ1-5
clone_size: -
v_call: TRBV7-2
cdr3_aa: CASSQAYVTHDNQPQHF
cdr3_nt: TGCGCCAGCAGCCAAGCTTACGTTACCCATGACAATCAGCCCCAGCATTTT

d_call: -
j_call: TRBJ1-3
clone_size: -
v_call: TRBV6-6
cdr3_aa: CASSYVGTGNTIYF
cdr3_nt: TGTGCCAGCAGTTACGTAGGGACTGGAAACACCATATATTTT

d_call: TRBD2
j_call: TRBJ2-7
clone_size: -
v_call: TRBV27
cdr3_aa: CASSRSGGLYEQYF
cdr3_nt: TGTGCCAGCAGTCGGAGCGGGGGACTCTACGAGCAGTACTTC

d_call: TRBD1
j_call: TRBJ1-4
clone_size: -
v_call: TRBV4-1
cdr3_aa: CASSHVTLGQGNTF
cdr3_nt: TGCGCCAGCAGCCATGTTACGCTGGGACAGGGAAACACTTTT

d_call: -
j_call: TRBJ2-1
clone_size: -
v_call: TRBV7-3
cdr3_aa: CASSLNPAVGGGKFF
cdr3_nt: TGTGCCAGCAGCTTAAACCCCGCGGTCGGCGGCGGTAAGTTCTTC

d_call: -
j_call: TRBJ1-1
clone_size: -
v_call: TRBV28
cdr3_aa: CASSLFGTEAFF
cdr3_nt: TGTGCCAGCAGTTTATTCGGGACTGAAGCTTTCTTT

d_call: -
j_call: TRBJ1-5
clone_size: -
v_call: TRBV18
cdr3_aa: CASSPSRGDGNQPQHF
cdr3_nt: TGTGCCAGCTCACCGTCCCGGGGCGACGGCAATCAGCCCCAGCATTTT

d_call: -
j_call: TRBJ2-3
clone_size: -
v_call: TRBV7-2
cdr3_aa: CASSLVAGAGDTQYF
cdr3_nt: TGTGCCAGCAGCTTAGTCGCAGGGGCTGGAGATACGCAGTATTTT

d_call: TRBD1
j_call: TRBJ2-7
clone_size: -
v_call: TRBV7-9
cdr3_aa: CASSLSRQGSYEQYF
cdr3_nt: TGTGCCAGCAGCCTGAGTAGACAGGGGTCCTACGAGCAGTACTTC